This T cell receptor beta chain was recovered during a study of identical twins' blood T cells. As for the study in general: About 50 million reads came from 12 libraries, six alpha, six beta.

This clonotype occurred a few times. Its antigen remains unidentified. Germline V gene data show CDR1 as MNHEY and CDR2 as SMNVEV (reference sequence). V was pared by 6 bases and J by 1 base, with 12 bases between. The CDR3 extends over 14 amino acids. Whole-study results and caveats: Mainly, cloneset size products determined shared clonotypes, twins included. Top TCRbeta clonotypes were shared more with twin than unrelated donors.

Reared together, all three twin pairs probably met the same infectious agents and vaccines. TCRdb ran MiXCR on the 5' RACE reads and lists one entry per CDR3 protein. This table holds roughly 380,000 distinct CDR3 sequences, over 25% found once. This chain joins TRBV27 and TRBJ1-1; D remains unclear. Input material: PBMCs. This sequence was found in a woman aged 18-49 years in good health. The CDR3 DNA is TGTGCCAGCAGGCCCGACACGAAGAACACTGAAGCTTTCTTT. This codes for CASRPDTKNTEAFF.